Here is one TCR beta chain with its context. Its antigen is currently unknown. These data belong to a study of beta chain features in type 1 diabetes. Expressed TCRB transcripts were sequenced because the isolated RNA had all been reverse transcribed beforehand. Assay: immunoSEQ multiplex PCR; the TCRdb copy retains only in-frame clones and omits some. The sample carries around 310,000 clones, roughly 12% recorded once. Study outcomes and limitations: Among patients, naive, central memory and Treg TCRB repertoires appeared more similar than among healthy donors. All four CD4+ subsets from Type 1 diabetes patients carried moderately but significantly shorter TCRB CDR3s. At VDJ recombination sites, type 1 diabetes patients had fewer insertions and more deleted nucleotides.

Germline-derived CDR1 and CDR2 are SGHTA and FQGNSA. CDR3 length: 16 amino acids. V was shortened by 5 bases and J by 4 bases, with 20 bases between the two germline ends. This chain joins TRBV7-2 and TRBJ1-2; TRBD1 is a possible D gene (5 bases). The receptor was derived from a woman aged 18-35 years with type 1 diabetes. The sample comprised naive CD4+ T cells from blood. The CDR3, as DNA: TGTGCCAGCAGCCCCGTGGGAGGGGCGAACGCCTATGGCTACACCTTC. It codes for CASSPVGGANAYGYTF.